The next 31 T cell receptor beta chains were all read from a single sample in a study of cytomegalovirus exposure and HLA in healthy donors. PCR involved 60 Vbeta and 13 Jbeta primers. TCRdb's copy holds only in-frame clones and misses some; the assay was immunoSEQ multiplex PCR. Of under 200,000 clones detected, over 70% appear once; the ten largest clones hold about 3.8%. The sample comprised PBMCs. Every receptor here comes from a man aged 50 to 60 in good health and CMV-seronegative.

This rearrangement joins TRBV19 to TRBJ2-5; 10 bases match TRBD2. CDR1 and CDR2 from the germline V gene are LNHDA and SQIVND (reference sequence). The CDR3 contains 15 residues. V shed 2 bases and J 5 bases; nucleotides not matched to a gene: 5. Here the CDR3 reads CASSIRSSGGETQYF. CDR3 sequence (DNA): TGTGCCAGTAGTATAAGGTCTAGCGGGGGTGAGACCCAGTACTTC.

The chain recombines TRBV6-1 with TRBJ1-2, with D unresolved. Looked up from germline, CDR1 is MNHNS and CDR2 is SASEGT. The V end was cut by 6 bases, the J end by 1 base, with 9 bases between. This CDR3 has 13 amino acids. The CDR3 is CASSGRVNYGYTF. As DNA, the CDR3 is TGTGCCAGCAGCGGGAGGGTTAACTATGGCTACACCTTC.

The chain couples TRBV5-1 to TRBJ2-5, with D uncertain. Per the germline V gene, CDR1 is SGHRS and CDR2 is YFSETQ. The CDR3 has 15 amino acids. The V end lost 4 bases, the J end lost 4 bases, and 17 bases lay between the germline ends. The CDR3 DNA is TGCGCCAGCAGCCCGAGTAGTTCCGGTCGAGAGACCCAGTACTTC. It yields the protein CASSPSSSGRETQYF.

The V and J genes are TRBV29-1 and TRBJ1-1; no reliable D call. The V gene lost 5 bases and the J gene lost 2 bases, with 9 bases spanning the gap. The CDR3 totals 12 residues. The germline V gene encodes CDR1 SQVTM and CDR2 ANQGSEA. In DNA, the CDR3 is TGCAGCGTTCTACTCCTAAACACTGAAGCTTTCTTT. Amino acids: CSVLLLNTEAFF. Combining the CDR3 with reference TRBV29-1 and TRBJ1-1 gives the whole variable domain SAVISQKPSRDICQRGTSLTIQCQVDSQVTMMFWYRQQPGQSLTLIATANQGSEATYESGFVIDKFPISRPNLTFSTLTVSNMSPEDSSIYLCSVLLLNTEAFFGQGTRLTVV.

This chain joins TRBV7-6 and TRBJ2-1; the D gene is possibly TRBD1 (7 bases). This CDR3 contains 15 residues. The germline V gene has CDR1 SGHVS and CDR2 FNYEAQ. V dropped 4 bases and J dropped 4 bases, with 14 bases sitting between them. The chain's CDR3 is CASSSGGQYYNEQFF. In nucleotides, the CDR3 is TGTGCCAGCAGCTCAGGGGGGCAGTATTACAATGAGCAGTTCTTC.

With respect to this clone: The sample holds other DNA sequences that translate to the same CDR3. This rearrangement joins TRBV29-1 to TRBJ2-5, with D perhaps TRBD2 (5 bases). The germline CDR1 and CDR2 sequences are SQVTM and ANQGSEA. This CDR3 comprises 11 residues. V gave up 4 bases and J gave up 5 bases, with 8 bases separating them. The CDR3 sequence: CSVGGLETQYF. The CDR3 nucleotides read TGCAGCGTTGGCGGGTTGGAGACCCAGTACTTC.

The chain employs TRBV11-3 and TRBJ2-1; D not certain. CDR1 and CDR2 from the germline V gene are SGHNT and YENEEA. With 4 bases removed from V and 10 bases from J, the gap between germline ends came to 8 bases. The CDR3 covers 11 residues. The CDR3 DNA follows: TGTGCCAGCAGCTCGGGTCGAGAGCAGTTCTTC. Its protein product is CASSSGREQFF. Full variable domain (rest looked up from reference TRBV11-3 and TRBJ2-1): EAGVVQSPRYKIIEKKQPVAFWCNPISGHNTLYWYLQNLGQGPELLIRYENEEAVDDSQLPKDRFSAERLKGVDSTLKIQPAELGDSAVYLCASSSGREQFFGPGTRLTVL.

This clone was seen just once. A junction boundary mismatches the germline segment, possibly from a read error. V is TRBV7-9 and J is TRBJ2-2; 9 positions agree with TRBD2. CDR3 length equals 15 residues. Germline assignment: CDR1 SEHNR and CDR2 FQNEAQ (reference sequence). CDR3 residues: CSSSTLAGSTGELFF. The CDR3 region has the DNA TGTTCCAGCAGCACTCTAGCGGGGTCGACCGGGGAGCTGTTTTTT.

The V gene is TRBV7-8, the J gene TRBJ1-1, with 11 bases matching TRBD1. The V and J ends lost 5 bases and 11 bases, in that order; junction bases with no gene match: 7. Per germline, CDR1 SGHVS and CDR2 FQNEAQ. The CDR3 has 13 residues. The DNA of the CDR3 is TGTGCCAGCAGCCTGGACAGGGGGCGTAGGGCTTTCTTT. Translating gives CASSLDRGRRAFF.

The chain employs TRBV5-6 and TRBJ1-2, with 8 bases fitting TRBD1. V lost 4 bases and J lost 0; bases outside the gene matches: 5. Germline V CDR1 and CDR2: SGHDT, YYEEEE. CDR3 length: 15 amino acids. The CDR3 here is CASSVDRGANYGYTF. The CDR3 DNA reads as TGTGCCAGCAGCGTAGACAGGGGAGCTAACTATGGCTACACCTTC.

Only one count was recorded for this clone. V is TRBV30 and J is TRBJ1-2; the match to TRBD1 covers 7 bases. V lost 6 bases to trimming and J lost 5 bases; unmatched junction nucleotides: 6. Germline loops: CDR1 GTSNPN, CDR2 SVGIG (reference sequence). CDR3 size: 12 residues. In nucleotides, the CDR3 is TGTGCCTGCCCAACAGGGGTTTATGGCTACACCTTC. It translates to CACPTGVYGYTF.

The rearrangement uses TRBV13 and TRBJ1-1; D is possibly TRBD1 (6 bases). V dropped 7 bases and J dropped 1 base, with 10 bases sitting between them. Germline CDR1 and CDR2: PRHDT and FYEKMQ (reference sequence). The length of the CDR3 is 13 residues. In nucleotides, the CDR3 is TGTGCCAGCACCGAGACAGGGAACACTGAAGCTTTCTTT. It specifies CASTETGNTEAFF.

The V gene is TRBV7-2, the J gene TRBJ2-5; D not resolved. Germline assignment: CDR1 SGHTA and CDR2 FQGNSA. Trimming removed 0 bases at V and 5 bases at J, with 16 bases between. The CDR3 contains 16 residues. The CDR3 DNA follows: TGTGCCAGCAGCTTAGCCTCAGGATCATTATTGGAGACCCAGTACTTC. It translates to CASSLASGSLLETQYF.

The chain recombines TRBV5-6 with TRBJ2-7, with a possible D match to TRBD2 (6 bases). The CDR3 sequence is 11 residues long. V dropped 4 bases and J dropped 5 bases, with 7 bases sitting between them. Germline CDR1 SGHDT, CDR2 YYEEEE. The CDR3 DNA follows: TGTGCCAGCAGCCCGGGGGACGAGCAGTACTTC. Translated: CASSPGDEQYF.

The table lists this clone with a few counts. In nucleotides, the CDR3 is TGTGCCAGCAGCCCGGGGGGGGGAGCTTTCTTT. The encoded protein is CASSPGGGAFF. This chain links TRBV7-2 with TRBJ1-1; possibly TRBD1 for D (5 bases). The V gene's germline CDR1 is SGHTA and CDR2 FQGNSA. V lost 5 bases and J lost 10, with 11 bases in between. CDR3 length equals 11 residues.

This clone was counted a single time. V is TRBV7-9 and J is TRBJ1-6; 10 bases are a match to TRBD1. Germline values: CDR1 SEHNR, CDR2 FQNEAQ (reference sequence). This CDR3 comprises 13 residues. V trimming: 8 bases; J trimming: 13 bases; junction bases outside the gene matches: 8. CDR3 protein: CASGGQGNIPLHF. The CDR3 nucleotides read TGTGCCAGCGGGGGACAGGGGAACATCCCCCTCCACTTT.

The CDR3 sequence is CASSIAGSHGYTF. For the CDR3, the DNA is TGTGCCAGTAGTATAGCGGGATCCCATGGCTACACCTTC. V is TRBV19 and J is TRBJ1-2, with D unclear. The CDR3 spans 13 residues. CDR1 and CDR2 from the germline V gene are LNHDA and SQIVND (reference sequence). Between the trimmed V and J ends, which lost 1 base and 6 bases, there was a span of 9 bases.

This clone has only one observation. This chain links TRBV28 with TRBJ2-7, with D perhaps matching TRBD1 (6 bases). Germline assignment: CDR1 MDHEN and CDR2 SYDVKM. V was shortened by 7 bases and J by 3 bases, with 16 bases between the two germline ends. The CDR3 extends over 14 amino acids. CDR3 bases: TGTGCCAGCACGCCGGGACACGTTAGCTACGAGCAGTACTTC. Its protein is CASTPGHVSYEQYF.

The rearrangement links TRBV2 to TRBJ1-4, with D maybe TRBD1 (5 bases). Germline CDR1 reads SNHLY; CDR2 reads FYNNEI. Trimming left V 0 bases short and J 7 bases short, with 18 bases between. The CDR3 has 17 amino acids. The CDR3 coding sequence is TGTGCCAGCAGTGAAGCGGGGACTTTAAGTGGCGGTGAAAAACTGTTTTTT. It codes for CASSEAGTLSGGEKLFF. The complete variable domain, with remaining parts taken from reference TRBV2 and TRBJ1-4, reads EPEVTQTPSHQVTQMGQEVILRCVPISNHLYFYWYRQILGQKVEFLVSFYNNEISEKSEIFDDQFSVERPDGSNFTLKIRSTKLEDSAMYFCASSEAGTLSGGEKLFFGSGTQLSVL.

Notes on this clone: At one end, the junction sequence differs from germline, possibly due to a read error. The chain recombines TRBV7-9 with TRBJ2-2; weak D call: TRBD2 (6 bases). The CDR3 is 16 amino acids. CDR1 is SEHNR, CDR2 FQNEAQ, per germline (reference sequence). CDR3 nucleotides: TGTTCCAGCAGCTTAGCTTTGGGAGGGAACACCGGGGAGCTGTTTTTT. It specifies CSSSLALGGNTGELFF. The whole variable domain, filled in from reference TRBV7-9 and TRBJ2-2, reads DTGVSQNPRHKITKRGQNVTFRCDPISEHNRLYWYRQTLGQGPEFLTYFQNEAQLEKSRLLSDRFSAERPKGSFSTLEIQRTEQGDSAMYLCSSSLALGGNTGELFFGEGSRLTVL.

The chain has TRBV29-1 and TRBJ2-3, with D possibly matching TRBD1 (6 bases). Deletions cut 3 bases from V and 1 base from J, with 11 bases between. Per the germline V gene, CDR1 is SQVTM and CDR2 is ANQGSEA. The CDR3 consists of 14 residues. The CDR3 loop is CSVEARGRTDTQYF. CDR3 coding DNA: TGCAGCGTTGAGGCCAGGGGACGCACAGATACGCAGTATTTT.

This chain uses TRBV4-1 with TRBJ1-3, with D unresolved. CDR1 MGHRA and CDR2 YSYEKL come from the germline V gene. V was trimmed by 6 bases and J by 0 bases, leaving 12 bases between them. The CDR3 totals 15 residues. Here the CDR3 reads CASSPDRSSGNTIYF. CDR3 DNA sequence: TGCGCCAGCAGTCCCGACCGGAGCTCTGGAAACACCATATATTTT.

This rearrangement joins TRBV7-9 to TRBJ1-2; D not certain. V was shortened by 4 bases and J by 7 bases, with 16 bases between the two germline ends. In germline, CDR1 is SEHNR, CDR2 FQNEAQ (reference sequence). This CDR3 comprises 14 residues. CDR3 nucleotides: TGTGCCAGCAGCTCCACAATCCCTGCAGGTGGCTACACCTTC. This translates into CASSSTIPAGGYTF.

The chain joins TRBV5-4 to TRBJ1-4; D remains ambiguous. In germline, CDR1 is SGHNT, CDR2 YYREEE (reference sequence). Trimming took off 1 base at V and 0 bases at J, with 4 bases between the two ends. There are 14 residues in the CDR3. DNA of the CDR3: TGTGCCAGCAGCTTGCGGGCAACTAATGAAAAACTGTTTTTT. It yields the protein CASSLRATNEKLFF.

About this clone itself: Its ends do not fully match the called genes, so a read error is possible. This sequence joins TRBV7-9 and TRBJ2-7; 7 bases are a match to TRBD2. The CDR3 is 13 amino acids. Germline-derived CDR1 and CDR2 are SEHNR and FQNEAQ (reference sequence). CDR3 protein: CSSSPREGYEQYF. The CDR3 DNA sequence: TGTTCCAGCAGCCCGAGGGAGGGATACGAGCAGTACTTC. The full variable domain, in which reference TRBV7-9 and TRBJ2-7 provide the parts outside the CDR3, is DTGVSQNPRHKITKRGQNVTFRCDPISEHNRLYWYRQTLGQGPEFLTYFQNEAQLEKSRLLSDRFSAERPKGSFSTLEIQRTEQGDSAMYLCSSSPREGYEQYFGPGTRLTVT.

This clone was observed a single time. CDR3 nucleotides: TGTGCCAGCAGCTTTAGCTACAATGAGCAGTTCTTC. Translated: CASSFSYNEQFF. The rearrangement uses TRBV5-6 and TRBJ2-1; D is uncertain. Deletions cut 2 bases from V and 3 bases from J, with 3 bases between. The germline CDR1 and CDR2 sequences are SGHDT and YYEEEE. This CDR3 spans 12 amino acids.

The CDR3 DNA reads as TGTGCCAGCAGCTTAGGGTCTCAGGGGACAGGACATGAGCAGTTCTTC. Its protein product is CASSLGSQGTGHEQFF. The chain has TRBV7-2 and TRBJ2-1; 8 bases map to TRBD1. Germline loops: CDR1 SGHTA, CDR2 FQGNSA. Trimming at V came to 1 base and at J to 8 bases, leaving 10 bases not matched to a gene. The CDR3 contains 16 residues.

This clone was picked up a small number of times. This chain links TRBV6-5 with TRBJ1-2; 9 bases map to TRBD1. CDR1 is MNHEY, CDR2 SVGAGI, per germline. The CDR3 spans 14 residues. Trimming at V came to 5 bases and at J to 7 bases, leaving 8 bases not matched to a gene. The DNA for the CDR3 is TGTGCCAGCAGTGAACAGGGGGCGCGTAGTGGCTACACCTTC. The encoded protein is CASSEQGARSGYTF.

The rearrangement joins TRBV5-4 to TRBJ1-4; no definite D call. CDR3 length equals 14 residues. V was cut by 0 bases and J by 6 bases, with 9 bases left in between. Germline V gene data show CDR1 as SGHNT and CDR2 as YYREEE (reference sequence). The chain's CDR3 is CASSLGGPYEKLFF. CDR3 in DNA: TGTGCCAGCAGCTTGGGCGGCCCCTATGAAAAACTGTTTTTT.

This chain connects TRBV9 to TRBJ2-5; TRBD1 aligns across 9 bases. Judging by the DNA end, TRBJ2-7 fits better; the J call may be wrong. The length of the CDR3 is 15 residues. Germline CDR1 reads SGDLS; CDR2 reads YYNGEE. CDR3 bases: TGTGCCAGCAGCGTTTCCGGGACAGGGAGCCACGAGCAGTACTTC. Translation gives CASSVSGTGSHEQYF.

CDR3 coding DNA: TGTGCCTGGACCCCGGGCCAACGGAGGGGCTACACCTTC. Protein product: CAWTPGQRRGYTF. The chain has TRBV30 and TRBJ1-2, with D unclear. This CDR3 has 13 amino acids. The V gene's germline CDR1 is GTSNPN and CDR2 SVGIG (reference sequence). Trimming removed 4 bases at V and 8 bases at J, with 17 bases between. Based on the CDR3 plus reference TRBV30 and TRBJ1-2, the full variable domain is SQTIHQWPATLVQPVGSPLSLECTVEGTSNPNLYWYRQAAGRGLQLLFYSVGIGQISSEVPQNLSASRPQDRQFILSSKKLLLSDSGFYLCAWTPGQRRGYTFGSGTRLTVV.